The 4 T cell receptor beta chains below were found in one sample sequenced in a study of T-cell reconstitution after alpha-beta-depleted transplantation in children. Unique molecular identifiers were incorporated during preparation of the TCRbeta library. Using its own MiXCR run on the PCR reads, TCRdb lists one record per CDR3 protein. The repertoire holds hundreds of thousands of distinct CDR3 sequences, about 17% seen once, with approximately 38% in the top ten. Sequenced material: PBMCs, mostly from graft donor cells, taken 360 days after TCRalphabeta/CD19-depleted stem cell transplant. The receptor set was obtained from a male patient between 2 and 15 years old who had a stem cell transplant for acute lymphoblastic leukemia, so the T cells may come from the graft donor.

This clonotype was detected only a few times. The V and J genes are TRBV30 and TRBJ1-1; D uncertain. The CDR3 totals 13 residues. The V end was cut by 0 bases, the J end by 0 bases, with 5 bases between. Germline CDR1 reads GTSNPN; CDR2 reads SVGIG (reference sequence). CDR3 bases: TGTGCCTGGAGTGTGGGCATGAACACTGAAGCTTTCTTT. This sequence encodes CAWSVGMNTEAFF.

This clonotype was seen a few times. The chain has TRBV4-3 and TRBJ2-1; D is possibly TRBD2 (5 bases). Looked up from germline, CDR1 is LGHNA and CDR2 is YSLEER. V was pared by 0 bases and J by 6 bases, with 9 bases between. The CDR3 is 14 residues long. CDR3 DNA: TGCGCCAGCAGCCAAGATGGACTTTCCAATGAGCAGTTCTTC. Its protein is CASSQDGLSNEQFF.

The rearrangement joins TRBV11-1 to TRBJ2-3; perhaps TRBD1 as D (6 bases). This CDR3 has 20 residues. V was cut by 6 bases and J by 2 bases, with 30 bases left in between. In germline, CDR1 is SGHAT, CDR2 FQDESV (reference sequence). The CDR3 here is CASSQSAGRDTTGLTDTQYF. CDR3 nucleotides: TGTGCCAGCAGTCAATCTGCGGGCCGGGACACCACGGGTCTCACAGATACGCAGTATTTT.

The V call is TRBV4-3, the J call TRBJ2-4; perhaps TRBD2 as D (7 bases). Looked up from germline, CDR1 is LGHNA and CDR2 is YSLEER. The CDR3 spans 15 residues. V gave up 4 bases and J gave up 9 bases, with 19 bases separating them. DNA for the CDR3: TGCGCCAGCAGCCCAGAGGGGGGGGTAGGGGGCATTCAGTACTTC. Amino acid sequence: CASSPEGGVGGIQYF.